This T cell receptor beta chain emerged from a study of tumor and adjacent non-tumor tissue in lung cancer. Study-wide background: The cohort had about a dozen adenocarcinoma, a couple of squamous cell and 1 small cell patients. Some 3.9 million productive TCRbeta reads were obtained per sample on average.

No cell sorting was done before RNA was extracted from the tissue. Overall study results and limits: Significantly higher TCR diversity was found in tumor than normal lung. Top 100 clones took a larger repertoire share in normal lung.

Comment on this clonotype: The antigen is unknown. At one end the junction does not follow the germline gene, possibly because of a read error.

Three rounds of nested PCR, following a modified ARM-PCR protocol, produced the TCRbeta library. MiXCR, applied by TCRdb to the multiplex PCR reads, yields one record per CDR3 protein. Altogether about 93,000 distinct CDR3 sequences are present, more than 60% being singletons, with the ten largest covering 15%. This TCR derives from a man between 65 and 85 years old with non-small cell lung cancer. Sequenced sample: lung tumor tissue.

CDR3 coding DNA: TGTGCCAGTAGCTTAGGGGACAGAAACTACGATCAGTACTTC. Its translation is CASSLGDRNYDQYF. The chain uses TRBV11-2 and TRBJ2-7; TRBD1 matches at 7 bases. Germline CDR1 SGHAT, CDR2 FQNNGV. The CDR3 has 14 residues.